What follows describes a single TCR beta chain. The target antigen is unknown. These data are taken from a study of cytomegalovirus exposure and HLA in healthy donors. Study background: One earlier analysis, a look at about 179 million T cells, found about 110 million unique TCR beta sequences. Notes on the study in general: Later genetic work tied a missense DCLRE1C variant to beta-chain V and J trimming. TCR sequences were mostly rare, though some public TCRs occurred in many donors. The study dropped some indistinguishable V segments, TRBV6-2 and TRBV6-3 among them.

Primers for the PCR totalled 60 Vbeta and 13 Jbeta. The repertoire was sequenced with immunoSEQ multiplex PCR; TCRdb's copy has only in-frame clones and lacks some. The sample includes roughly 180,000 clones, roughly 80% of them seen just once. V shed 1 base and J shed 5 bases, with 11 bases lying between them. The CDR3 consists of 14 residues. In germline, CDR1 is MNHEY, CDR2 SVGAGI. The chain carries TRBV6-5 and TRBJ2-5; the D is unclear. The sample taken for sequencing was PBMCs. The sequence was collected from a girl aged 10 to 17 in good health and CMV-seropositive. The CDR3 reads CASSYYGSTETQYF. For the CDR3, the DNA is TGTGCCAGCAGTTACTACGGTAGTACGGAGACCCAGTACTTC.